The 20 T cell receptor beta chains below were found in one sample sequenced in a study of T-cell memory formation after mild COVID-19. Using its own MiXCR run on the 5' RACE reads, TCRdb lists one record per CDR3 protein. This table holds 150,000 to 200,000 distinct CDR3 sequences, approximately 13% found once. The material sequenced was PBMCs or a T cell subset sorted from them (not recorded which). The receptor set was obtained from a man aged 18 to 30 who had mild COVID-19 (a few samples of this study predate the infection). Cell type and time point are not known.

This clonotype occurred a few times. The chain recombines TRBV20-1 with TRBJ2-4; TRBD2 aligns across 10 bases. Germline V lookup: CDR1 DFQATT, CDR2 SNEGSKA (reference sequence). The length of the CDR3 is 11 residues. Trimming cost V 6 bases and J 9 bases; bases outside gene matches: 2. This CDR3 is CSARTSGIQYF. CDR3 in DNA: TGCAGTGCGCGGACTAGCGGCATTCAGTACTTC.

The chain couples TRBV4-2 to TRBJ2-5; D is ambiguous. Germline values: CDR1 LGHNA, CDR2 YNFKEQ. The CDR3 length is 12 residues. V shed 2 bases and J shed 4 bases, with 5 bases lying between them. The CDR3 is CASSQLGETQYF. The CDR3 DNA follows: TGTGCCAGCAGCCAACTAGGAGAGACCCAGTACTTC.

This clonotype was seen a few times. The chain recombines TRBV4-3 with TRBJ2-2; D gene unclear. Between the trimmed V and J ends, which lost 4 bases and 3 bases, there was a span of 6 bases. The V gene's germline CDR1 is LGHNA and CDR2 YSLEER. CDR3 length equals 13 residues. The CDR3 loop is CASSRTHTGELFF. The CDR3 region has the DNA TGCGCCAGCAGCCGGACCCACACCGGGGAGCTGTTTTTT.

This clonotype was recorded a few times. The chain combines TRBV12-3 or TRBV12-4 with TRBJ1-6; D not resolved. The CDR3 sequence is 12 residues long. Trimming took 5 bases from V and 11 from J, leaving 10 bases between them. CDR3: CASSGTQPPLHF. The CDR3 DNA is TGTGCCAGCAGTGGAACCCAGCCACCCCTCCACTTT.

The chain employs TRBV15 and TRBJ1-2, with unresolved D. This CDR3 has 15 residues. The germline CDR1 and CDR2 sequences are LNHNV and YYDKDF (reference sequence). The V end lost 0 bases, the J end lost 4 bases, and 12 bases lay between the germline ends. The CDR3 DNA sequence: TGTGCCACCAGCAGAGAAGGGAAGTGGGGCTATGGCTACACCTTC. It is translated as CATSREGKWGYGYTF.

This clonotype was found many times. The rearrangement links TRBV3-1 to TRBJ2-5; D is unresolved. Looked up from germline, CDR1 is LGHDT and CDR2 is YNNKEL (reference sequence). Trimming removed 0 bases at V and 5 bases at J, with 7 bases between. The CDR3 length is 13 residues. Here the CDR3 reads CASSQERRETQYF. CDR3 bases: TGTGCCAGCAGCCAAGAAAGGCGGGAGACCCAGTACTTC.

The rearrangement joins TRBV5-1 to TRBJ2-7; D gene uncertain. The CDR3 has 13 amino acids. V was cut by 4 bases and J by 1 base, with 9 bases left in between. Germline CDR1 and CDR2: SGHRS and YFSETQ. The chain's CDR3 is CASSKTVSYEQYF. The CDR3 DNA is TGCGCCAGCAGCAAGACGGTTTCCTACGAGCAGTACTTC.

This clonotype was detected a few times. This chain uses TRBV20-1 with TRBJ1-4; 8 nucleotides match TRBD1. Per the germline V gene, CDR1 is DFQATT and CDR2 is SNEGSKA (reference sequence). The CDR3 has 14 amino acids. V shed 6 bases, J shed 3 bases, and the junction held 6 bases outside the gene matches. CDR3 sequence: CSAPDRGANEKLFF. The CDR3 DNA follows: TGCAGTGCACCAGACAGGGGAGCTAATGAAAAACTGTTTTTT.

V is TRBV5-1 and J is TRBJ1-2; 9 bases are a match to TRBD1. The trim removed 4 bases at V and 5 bases at J, leaving 9 bases unmatched. This CDR3 has 15 residues. Germline lookup yields CDR1 SGHRS and CDR2 YFSETQ. In DNA form, the CDR3 reads TGCGCCAGCAGCGTTTCCGGGACAGGGCAATATGGCTACACCTTC. It yields the protein CASSVSGTGQYGYTF.

The V call is TRBV4-2, the J call TRBJ2-3; 10 bases align to TRBD1. The CDR3 contains 15 residues. Germline V gene data show CDR1 as LGHNA and CDR2 as YNFKEQ. Unmatched junction bases numbered 4, after V lost 4 bases and J lost 3 bases. CDR3 coding DNA: TGTGCCAGCAGCCTGGGACAGGGGATTACAGATACGCAGTATTTT. Its translation: CASSLGQGITDTQYF.

The chain employs TRBV6-5 and TRBJ1-2; the match to TRBD1 covers 7 bases. The V gene's germline CDR1 is MNHEY and CDR2 SVGAGI. The CDR3 extends over 13 amino acids. V lost 6 bases and J lost 4; bases outside the gene matches: 5. The CDR3 sequence: CASRPGGSYGYTF. The DNA of the CDR3 is TGTGCCAGCAGACCAGGGGGGAGCTATGGCTACACCTTC.

This clonotype came up a few times. CDR3 in DNA: TGTGCCAGCAGCTCAATACTTAGAGATACGCAGTATTTT. Translated: CASSSILRDTQYF. This chain uses TRBV7-2 with TRBJ2-3; D ambiguous. Looked up from germline, CDR1 is SGHTA and CDR2 is FQGNSA. The V end was cut by 4 bases, the J end by 5 bases, with 10 bases between. The CDR3 runs to 13 residues. The entire variable domain, with the rest obtained from reference TRBV7-2 and TRBJ2-3, is as follows: GAGVSQSPSNKVTEKGKDVELRCDPISGHTALYWYRQSLGQGLEFLIYFQGNSAPDKSGLPSDRFSAERTGGSVSTLTIQRTQQEDSAVYLCASSSILRDTQYFGPGTRLTVL.

This clonotype was observed at least ten times. The rearrangement uses TRBV5-1 and TRBJ1-1; D might be TRBD1 (6 bases). Germline CDR1 SGHRS, CDR2 YFSETQ. This CDR3 spans 13 amino acids. The V and J ends lost 7 bases and 5 bases respectively, with 15 bases between them. The DNA for the CDR3 is TGCGCCAGCTCGAGGGGGGAGATGACTGAAGCTTTCTTT. Its protein is CASSRGEMTEAFF. Full variable domain (remainder filled in from reference TRBV5-1 and TRBJ1-1): KAGVTQTPRYLIKTRGQQVTLSCSPISGHRSVSWYQQTPGQGLQFLFEYFSETQRNKGNFPGRFSGRQFSNSRSEMNVSTLELGDSALYLCASSRGEMTEAFFGQGTRLTVV.

This clonotype was detected a few times. The rearrangement links TRBV20-1 to TRBJ1-1, with D uncertain. CDR1 is DFQATT, CDR2 SNEGSKA, per germline (reference sequence). CDR3 length equals 13 residues. V was cut by 1 base and J by 0 bases, with 6 bases left in between. Written as DNA, the CDR3 is TGCAGTGCTAGAGGATATATGAACACTGAAGCTTTCTTT. Translated, it gives CSARGYMNTEAFF.

The chain's CDR3 is CASSYEGRDTDTQYF. The CDR3 DNA follows: TGTGCCAGCAGTTACGAGGGGAGGGACACAGATACGCAGTATTTT. This chain uses TRBV6-2 or TRBV6-3 with TRBJ2-3, with 7 bases that match TRBD2. The CDR3 has 15 residues. Germline CDR1 and CDR2: MNHEY and SVGEGT. The junction had 4 bases not matched to a gene; V was cut back by 2 bases and J by 2 bases.

This clonotype came up a few times. The genes are TRBV11-2 and TRBJ2-7, with D perhaps TRBD2 (6 bases). The CDR3 runs to 14 residues. Germline CDR1 reads SGHAT; CDR2 reads FQNNGV. V lost 3 bases and J lost 6, with 15 bases in between. This CDR3 is CASSLFYGGSEQYV. The CDR3 DNA is TGTGCCAGCAGCTTGTTTTACGGGGGAAGCGAGCAGTACGTC.

This clonotype was observed a few times. The rearrangement links TRBV4-3 to TRBJ2-6; D gene ambiguous. Germline values: CDR1 LGHNA, CDR2 YSLEER. V gave up 1 base and J gave up 0 bases, with 7 bases separating them. The CDR3 has 16 amino acids. CDR3 amino acids: CASSQVPSSGANVLTF. CDR3 DNA sequence: TGCGCCAGCAGCCAAGTCCCGAGCTCTGGGGCCAACGTCCTGACTTTC.

This chain uses TRBV20-1 with TRBJ2-2; 7 bases align to TRBD1. The length of the CDR3 is 15 residues. The V and J ends lost 0 bases and 4 bases, in that order; junction bases with no gene match: 5. CDR1 and CDR2 from the germline V gene are DFQATT and SNEGSKA (reference sequence). The DNA for the CDR3 is TGCAGTGCTAGAGATGTGAGGGGGCTCACCGGGGAGCTGTTTTTT. Protein sequence: CSARDVRGLTGELFF.

The chain has TRBV2 and TRBJ2-2; a possible D gene is TRBD2 (5 bases). CDR1 and CDR2 (germline): SNHLY, FYNNEI. The CDR3 loop spans 15 amino acids. Trimming removed 4 bases from V and 6 bases from J, with 15 bases in between. The CDR3 region is CASSAGVTLAGELFF. DNA for the CDR3: TGTGCCAGCAGTGCCGGGGTTACGTTGGCCGGGGAGCTGTTTTTT.

The chain employs TRBV4-1 and TRBJ1-1; the D gene is possibly TRBD1 (5 bases). Trimming pared 1 base from V and 0 bases from J, leaving 12 bases between. Germline CDR1 MGHRA, CDR2 YSYEKL. The CDR3 runs to 16 residues. Written as DNA, the CDR3 is TGCGCCAGCAGCCAAGGGGGGGGGTTCATGAACACTGAAGCTTTCTTT. It is translated as CASSQGGGFMNTEAFF.